This T cell receptor (beta chain) was identified in a study of blood T cell repertoires in COVID-19. Study-wide background: The United States, Italy and Spain provided the acute and convalescent COVID-19 samples. The cDNA or gDNA used as material had been derived from T cells, B-cell-depleted T cells, or PBMCs.

Authors' processing steps: Using reference gene primer amplification, nucleated cell counts were estimated. The table came from immunoSEQ multiplex PCR; TCRdb's copy has only in-frame clones and leaves some out. The V and J calls and clone size were taken over from that table, and D and trimming were inferred from the DNA. The table records about 220,000 clones, roughly 84% of them present only once. Germline V CDR1 and CDR2: MGHRA, YSYEKL. After removal of 3 bases from V and 4 bases from J, the junction contained 4 bases not matched to a gene. The CDR3 loop spans 16 amino acids. This TCR was sampled from a woman aged 55-75 years who had recovered from COVID-19. V and J are TRBV4-1 and TRBJ2-3; TRBD2 agrees at 13 bases. The specimen was peripheral blood. Here the CDR3 reads CASSQTSGGWADTQYF. CDR3 nucleotides: TGCGCCAGCAGCCAGACTAGCGGGGGGTGGGCAGATACGCAGTATTTT.